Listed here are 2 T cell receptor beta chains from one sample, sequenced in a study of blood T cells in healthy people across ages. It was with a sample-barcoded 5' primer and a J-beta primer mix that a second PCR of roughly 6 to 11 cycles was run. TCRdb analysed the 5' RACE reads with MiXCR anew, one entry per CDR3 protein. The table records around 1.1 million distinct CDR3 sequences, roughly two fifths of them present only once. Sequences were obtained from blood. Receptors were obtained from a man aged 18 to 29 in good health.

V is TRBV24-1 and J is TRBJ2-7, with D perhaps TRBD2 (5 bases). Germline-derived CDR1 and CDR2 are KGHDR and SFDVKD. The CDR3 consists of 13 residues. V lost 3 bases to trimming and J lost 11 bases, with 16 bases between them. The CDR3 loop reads CATSDPTPGKKYF. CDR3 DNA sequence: TGTGCCACCAGTGATCCAACCCCCGGGAAGAAGTACTTC.

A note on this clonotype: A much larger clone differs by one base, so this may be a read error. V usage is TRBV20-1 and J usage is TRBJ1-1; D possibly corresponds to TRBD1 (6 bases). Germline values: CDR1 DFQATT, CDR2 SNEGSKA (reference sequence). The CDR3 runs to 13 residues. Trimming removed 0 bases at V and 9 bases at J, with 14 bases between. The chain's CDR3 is CSARDRGDTKAFF. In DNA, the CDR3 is TGCAGTGCTAGAGATAGGGGGGATACTAAAGCTTTCTTT.